These 24 T cell receptor beta chains originate from one sample sequenced in a study of shared clonotypes between healthy human individuals. Clones were sequenced by immunoSEQ multiplex PCR, and TCRdb holds only the in-frame ones, with some missing. The profile shows some 500,000 clones, 95% to 97% of them singletons. The source material was naive CD4+ T cells sorted from blood. Stated subset: CD45RA+ positively selected. The receptors stem from a woman in her 30s in good health.

A note on this clone: The sample carries other DNA sequences with the same CDR3. The genes are TRBV28 and TRBJ2-2; D is perhaps TRBD2 (5 bases). Germline V gene data show CDR1 as MDHEN and CDR2 as SYDVKM. Between the trimmed V and J ends, which lost 2 bases and 7 bases, there was a span of 5 bases. The CDR3 has 12 amino acids. The CDR3 is CASSLGSGELFF. The CDR3 DNA sequence: TGTGCCAGCAGTTTAGGGAGCGGGGAGCTGTTTTTT.

V usage is TRBV28 and J usage is TRBJ2-5; D may match TRBD1 or TRBD2 (6 bases each). V lost 3 bases and J lost 2, with 10 bases in between. Germline V gene data show CDR1 as MDHEN and CDR2 as SYDVKM. This CDR3 comprises 14 residues. The CDR3 nucleotides are TGTGCCAGCAGTTTTGGAGGGGGACAAGAGACCCAGTACTTC. As protein: CASSFGGGQETQYF. The whole variable domain, remainder taken from reference TRBV28 and TRBJ2-5, is DVKVTQSSRYLVKRTGEKVFLECVQDMDHENMFWYRQDPGLGLRLIYFSYDVKMKEKGDIPEGYSVSREKKERFSLILESASTNQTSMYLCASSFGGGQETQYFGPGTRLLVL.

Written as DNA, the CDR3 is TGCGCCAGCAGCCCGTTTGCGGGAGAGGCTGAGCAGTACTTC. Residues: CASSPFAGEAEQYF. The rearrangement uses TRBV5-1 and TRBJ2-5, with 7 bases aligning to TRBD2. The V segment lost 4 bases and the J segment 11 bases; nucleotides outside the gene matches: 14. The CDR3 contains 14 residues. Germline V lookup: CDR1 SGHRS, CDR2 YFSETQ. Complete variable domain (other parts from reference TRBV5-1 and TRBJ2-5): KAGVTQTPRYLIKTRGQQVTLSCSPISGHRSVSWYQQTPGQGLQFLFEYFSETQRNKGNFPGRFSGRQFSNSRSEMNVSTLELGDSALYLCASSPFAGEAEQYFGPGTRLLVL.

This sequence joins TRBV6-5 and TRBJ1-1; 8 nucleotides line up with TRBD1. Germline V CDR1 and CDR2: MNHEY, SVGAGI. This CDR3 is built from 15 residues. The V and J ends lost 2 bases and 3 bases, in that order; junction bases with no gene match: 5. The CDR3 bases are TGTGCCAGCAGTTACGGAGGACAGGGCGACACTGAAGCTTTCTTT. The encoded protein is CASSYGGQGDTEAFF.

The rearrangement joins TRBV28 to TRBJ2-1; D call uncertain. Germline lookup yields CDR1 MDHEN and CDR2 SYDVKM. V lost 7 bases and J 6 bases, leaving 19 bases between the germline ends. This CDR3 has 15 amino acids. The CDR3 region is CASMIWVRGVNEQFF. Here the CDR3 DNA reads TGTGCCAGCATGATTTGGGTTAGAGGTGTCAATGAGCAGTTCTTC.

The V call is TRBV28, the J call TRBJ1-1; a possible D gene is TRBD1 (6 bases). This CDR3 comprises 12 residues. Trimming took 3 bases from V and 12 from J, leaving 14 bases between them. Germline assignment: CDR1 MDHEN and CDR2 SYDVKM. As DNA, the CDR3 is TGTGCCAGCAGTTTGACGGGGACAAGGACTTTCTTT. This encodes CASSLTGTRTFF.

The CDR3, as DNA: TGCGCCAGCAGCTTGACAGCGGGAAATACCGGGGAGCTGTTTTTT. Translation: CASSLTAGNTGELFF. The chain combines TRBV5-1 with TRBJ2-2, with 7 bases lining up with TRBD2. The germline gives CDR1 SGHRS, CDR2 YFSETQ. This CDR3 is 15 amino acids long. Losses at the gene ends were 1 base for V and 5 bases for J; bases not matched to a gene: 5.

This CDR3 reads CASSSSRGVTDTQYF. As DNA, the CDR3 is TGTGCCAGTAGCTCCTCCCGGGGGGTCACAGATACGCAGTATTTT. The chain joins TRBV19 to TRBJ2-3; 7 nucleotides align to TRBD2. Trimming at V came to 6 bases and at J to 2 bases, leaving 8 bases not matched to a gene. The CDR3 extends over 15 amino acids. Germline-derived CDR1 and CDR2 are LNHDA and SQIVND (reference sequence). The entire variable domain, with the rest obtained from reference TRBV19 and TRBJ2-3, is as follows: DGGITQSPKYLFRKEGQNVTLSCEQNLNHDAMYWYRQDPGQGLRLIYYSQIVNDFQKGDIAEGYSVSREKKESFPLTVTSAQKNPTAFYLCASSSSRGVTDTQYFGPGTRLTVL.

The rearrangement links TRBV5-1 to TRBJ1-4, with TRBD1 as a possible D gene (6 bases). CDR3 length: 15 amino acids. V lost 0 bases and J lost 4, with 10 bases in between. CDR1 is SGHRS and CDR2 is YFSETQ in the germline V gene. The CDR3 is CASSLGQALNEKLFF. The CDR3 region has the DNA TGCGCCAGCAGCTTGGGACAGGCACTTAATGAAAAACTGTTTTTT.

This clone showed up just once. The gene calls are TRBV15 and TRBJ2-7; 8 positions match TRBD1. The CDR3 runs 16 residues. The V and J ends lost 0 bases and 0 bases, in that order; junction bases with no gene match: 4. Germline CDR1 and CDR2: LNHNV and YYDKDF (reference sequence). Here the CDR3 DNA reads TGTGCCACCAGCAGAGAAAGGGACAGGAGCTCCTACGAGCAGTACTTC. This translates into CATSRERDRSSYEQYF.

The rearrangement uses TRBV6-1 and TRBJ2-7; a weak D match, TRBD2 (6 bases). In germline, CDR1 is MNHNS, CDR2 SASEGT. The V and J ends lost 3 bases and 4 bases respectively, with 16 bases between them. The CDR3 loop spans 15 amino acids. The DNA of the CDR3 is TGTGCCAGCAGTGAGGCGGGGTCGGCCCGATACGAGCAGTACTTC. Residues: CASSEAGSARYEQYF.

The genes are TRBV28 and TRBJ1-6; D is possibly TRBD1 (5 bases). CDR3 length: 14 amino acids. Germline loops: CDR1 MDHEN, CDR2 SYDVKM. V dropped 5 bases and J dropped 6 bases, with 11 bases sitting between them. CDR3 DNA: TGTGCCAGCAGTCGACAGACCTCTAATTCACCCCTCCACTTT. It codes for CASSRQTSNSPLHF.

The rearrangement links TRBV5-1 to TRBJ2-7; the D is unclear. V was cut by 3 bases and J by 0 bases, with 13 bases left in between. The CDR3 has 15 residues. Germline V gene data show CDR1 as SGHRS and CDR2 as YFSETQ. The CDR3, as DNA: TGCGCCAGCAGCTATGACACGTTTCGCTCCTACGAGCAGTACTTC. This encodes CASSYDTFRSYEQYF.

V gene TRBV23-1 combines with J gene TRBJ2-7; perhaps TRBD1 as D (5 bases). TRBV23-1 is marked as an open reading frame, function uncertain. V lost 4 bases to trimming and J lost 2 bases, with 18 bases between them. The CDR3 sequence is 16 residues long. The CDR3 DNA follows: TGCGCCAGCAGTCCCCGACACGGGCAGGGCCCCTACGAGCAGTACTTC. Protein product: CASSPRHGQGPYEQYF.

A single count supports this clone. The V and J genes are TRBV5-5 and TRBJ2-1, with 7 bases aligning to TRBD2. The CDR3 has 16 residues. Trimming cost V 5 bases and J 2 bases; bases outside gene matches: 10. Germline V lookup: CDR1 SGHKS, CDR2 YYEKEE (reference sequence). The CDR3 region is CASRAVGGTTYNEQFF. In DNA form, the CDR3 reads TGTGCCAGCAGAGCCGTCGGAGGGACTACCTACAATGAGCAGTTCTTC. The full variable domain, completed using reference TRBV5-5 and TRBJ2-1, is DAGVTQSPTHLIKTRGQQVTLRCSPISGHKSVSWYQQVLGQGPQFIFQYYEKEERGRGNFPDRFSARQFPNYSSELNVNALLLGDSALYLCASRAVGGTTYNEQFFGPGTRLTVL.

The chain couples TRBV7-8 to TRBJ1-1, with 9 bases that match TRBD1. This CDR3 is built from 13 residues. V dropped 1 base and J dropped 10; count of bases not matched to a gene: 4. CDR1 and CDR2 (germline): SGHVS, FQNEAQ. DNA of the CDR3: TGTGCCAGCAGCTTAGGACAGGGGGAGAGAGCTTTCTTT. This codes for CASSLGQGERAFF. Full variable domain (missing parts from reference TRBV7-8 and TRBJ1-1): GAGVSQSPRYKVAKRGQDVALRCDPISGHVSLFWYQQALGQGPEFLTYFQNEAQLDKSGLPSDRFFAERPEGSVSTLKIQRTQQEDSAVYLCASSLGQGERAFFGQGTRLTVV.

The chain has TRBV28 and TRBJ2-7, with D perhaps TRBD1 (5 bases). The CDR3 covers 14 residues. V lost 2 bases to trimming and J lost 6 bases, with 14 bases between them. Germline lookup yields CDR1 MDHEN and CDR2 SYDVKM. CDR3 amino acids: CASSLINQGSEQYF. CDR3 coding DNA: TGTGCCAGCAGTTTAATAAACCAGGGTAGCGAGCAGTACTTC.

The J gene is TRBJ2-7, the V gene TRBV5-1; the match to TRBD2 covers 15 bases. Germline trimming cut 4 bases from V and 6 bases from J; bases unmatched to any gene: 2. The CDR3 has 14 residues. The V gene's germline CDR1 is SGHRS and CDR2 YFSETQ. As DNA, the CDR3 is TGCGCCAGCAGCGGGGGACTAGCGGGAGGCGAGCAGTACTTC. It yields the protein CASSGGLAGGEQYF. Based on the CDR3 plus reference TRBV5-1 and TRBJ2-7, the full variable domain is KAGVTQTPRYLIKTRGQQVTLSCSPISGHRSVSWYQQTPGQGLQFLFEYFSETQRNKGNFPGRFSGRQFSNSRSEMNVSTLELGDSALYLCASSGGLAGGEQYFGPGTRLTVT.

This chain connects TRBV6-1 to TRBJ2-7; TRBD2 is a possible D gene (5 bases). Germline CDR1 MNHNS, CDR2 SASEGT. The CDR3 is made up of 14 amino acids. The germline V and J ends were trimmed by 7 bases and 3 bases, with 16 bases remaining between them. The CDR3 DNA reads TGTGCCAGCATCCTCCGACTAAACCACTACGAGCAGTACTTC. Encoded protein: CASILRLNHYEQYF.

In this sample, this clone turned up a few times. The chain recombines TRBV25-1 with TRBJ2-7; D unresolved. The CDR3 consists of 10 residues. Germline lookup yields CDR1 MGHDK and CDR2 SYGVNS. V dropped 8 bases and J dropped 3 bases, with 5 bases sitting between them. CDR3 nucleotide sequence: TGTGCCAGCGGGCTCTACGAGCAGTACTTC. Its protein product is CASGLYEQYF.

The rearrangement uses TRBV29-1 and TRBJ2-2, with a tentative D call TRBD2 (6 bases). This CDR3 has 15 amino acids. Germline values: CDR1 SQVTM, CDR2 ANQGSEA. V dropped 3 bases and J dropped 1 base, with 12 bases sitting between them. The CDR3 DNA follows: TGCAGCGTTGATTCAAGCGGGCTGAACACCGGGGAGCTGTTTTTT. This sequence encodes CSVDSSGLNTGELFF.

In this sample, this clone turned up once. The chain uses TRBV19 and TRBJ1-4; D remains unclear. The germline gives CDR1 LNHDA, CDR2 SQIVND (reference sequence). The CDR3 is 16 residues long. Between the trimmed V and J ends, which lost 4 bases and 8 bases, there was a span of 20 bases. The CDR3 DNA reads TGTGCCAGTAGTAACCCGAGACATCTACAAAAGGAAAAACTGTTTTTT. Residues: CASSNPRHLQKEKLFF. Looking up the rest from reference TRBV19 and TRBJ1-4 gives the full variable domain: DGGITQSPKYLFRKEGQNVTLSCEQNLNHDAMYWYRQDPGQGLRLIYYSQIVNDFQKGDIAEGYSVSREKKESFPLTVTSAQKNPTAFYLCASSNPRHLQKEKLFFGSGTQLSVL.

V gene TRBV9 combines with J gene TRBJ1-5; D unresolved. The V end was cut by 0 bases, the J end by 5 bases, with 12 bases between. This CDR3 is 15 amino acids long. From germline, CDR1 is SGDLS and CDR2 YYNGEE. The CDR3 region is CASSVELRADQPQHF. CDR3 nucleotide sequence: TGTGCCAGCAGCGTAGAACTGAGAGCGGATCAGCCCCAGCATTTT.

J is TRBJ2-5 and V is TRBV5-1, with 8 bases that match TRBD1. The last part of the DNA fits TRBJ2-7 better; the J call may be wrong. The germline V gene encodes CDR1 SGHRS and CDR2 YFSETQ. This CDR3 comprises 14 residues. CDR3 loop: CASSLETGANEQYF. The CDR3 DNA sequence: TGCGCCAGCAGCTTGGAGACAGGGGCCAACGAGCAGTACTTC.